These 10 T cell receptor beta chains were sequenced from one sample in a study of blood T cells in healthy people across ages. Using a J-beta primer mix together with a sample-barcoded 5' primer, a second PCR was run for about 7 to 12 cycles. TCRdb passed the 5' RACE reads through MiXCR, listing each CDR3 protein once. The sample records some 1.1 million distinct CDR3 sequences, 30% to 40% being singletons. Sequenced: blood. These receptors were collected from a man between 18 and 29 years old in good health.

The chain carries TRBV5-6 and TRBJ1-5, with 10 bases that match TRBD1. The V and J ends lost 4 bases and 0 bases, in that order; junction bases with no gene match: 4. CDR3 length: 16 amino acids. Germline assignment: CDR1 SGHDT and CDR2 YYEEEE. This chain's CDR3 is CASSRRTGGSNQPQHF. CDR3 sequence (DNA): TGTGCCAGCAGCCGAAGGACAGGGGGTAGCAATCAGCCCCAGCATTTT.

This rearrangement joins TRBV4-1 to TRBJ2-7; 9 bases align to TRBD1. The CDR3 covers 16 residues. The V gene end was trimmed by 0 bases and the J gene end by 7 bases; junction bases not matched to a gene: 10. Germline-derived CDR1 and CDR2 are MGHRA and YSYEKL. In DNA form, the CDR3 reads TGCGCCAGCAGCCAAGACCGGGACAGGGAATACAATGAGCAGTACTTC. This encodes CASSQDRDREYNEQYF.

The chain uses TRBV7-8 and TRBJ2-5, with TRBD2 matching 8 bases. Germline V gives CDR1 SGHVS, CDR2 FQNEAQ. CDR3 length: 17 amino acids. V lost 2 bases to trimming and J lost 0 bases; unmatched junction nucleotides: 8. CDR3 residues: CASSLRTSGGNQETQYF. The CDR3 nucleotides read TGTGCCAGCAGCTTACGGACGAGCGGGGGAAACCAAGAGACCCAGTACTTC.

This clonotype was observed a few times. This sequence joins TRBV6-2 or TRBV6-3 and TRBJ2-2, with 7 bases that match TRBD1. V was pared by 6 bases and J by 4 bases, with 5 bases of the junction left unmatched. CDR3 length: 14 residues. CDR1 and CDR2 from the germline V gene are MNHEY and SVGEGT. CDR3 in amino acids: CASRRTGSTGELFF. CDR3 DNA: TGTGCCAGCAGGCGGACAGGAAGCACCGGGGAGCTGTTTTTT.

The chain employs TRBV7-6 and TRBJ1-3, with D possibly being TRBD1 (5 bases). This CDR3 is built from 15 residues. CDR1 and CDR2 from the germline V gene are SGHVS and FNYEAQ. Trimming took 5 bases from V and 0 from J, leaving 11 bases between them. The CDR3 DNA follows: TGTGCCAGCAGCCACGGGACCGTCTCTGGAAACACCATATATTTT. Amino acid sequence: CASSHGTVSGNTIYF. Filled out from reference TRBV7-6 and TRBJ1-3, the complete variable domain reads GAGVSQSPRYKVTKRGQDVALRCDPISGHVSLYWYRQALGQGPEFLTYFNYEAQQDKSGLPNDRFSAERPEGSISTLTIQRTEQRDSAMYRCASSHGTVSGNTIYFGEGSWLTVV.

The sample holds a few counts of this clonotype. The V and J genes are TRBV12-3 or TRBV12-4 and TRBJ1-2, with 11 bases aligning to TRBD1. The CDR3 totals 15 residues. V lost 6 bases and J lost 3; bases outside the gene matches: 6. The CDR3 bases are TGTGCCAGCAGCCTCGGACAGGGGGCGGACTATGGCTACACCTTC. Translating gives CASSLGQGADYGYTF.

The chain has TRBV6-1 and TRBJ1-1; D not resolved. Trimming shortened V by 4 bases and J by 4 bases, and 16 bases separated the two germline ends. The germline V gene has CDR1 MNHNS and CDR2 SASEGT. The CDR3 is made up of 15 amino acids. The CDR3 protein is CASSASAGFGTEAFF. The CDR3 DNA is TGTGCCAGCAGTGCCTCAGCGGGGTTTGGCACTGAAGCTTTCTTT.

This clonotype was counted only a few times. The DNA of the CDR3 is TGCGCCAGCAGCTTGGTGGACAGGGACGCCACAGATACGCAGTATTTT. It codes for CASSLVDRDATDTQYF. The chain uses TRBV5-1 and TRBJ2-3; 8 bases map to TRBD1. V gave up 0 bases and J gave up 2 bases; unmatched junction bases: 5. Germline V gene lookup returns CDR1 SGHRS and CDR2 YFSETQ. The CDR3 is 16 residues long.

This clonotype was found many times. The CDR3 spells CSVGDSSFYGYTF. The CDR3 nucleotides are TGCAGCGTCGGGGACAGCTCCTTCTATGGCTACACCTTC. J is TRBJ1-2 and V is TRBV29-1, with 7 positions matching TRBD1. The V segment lost 6 bases and the J segment 4 bases; nucleotides outside the gene matches: 8. The CDR3 is 13 residues long. Germline CDR1 SQVTM, CDR2 ANQGSEA.

This clonotype was counted between two and nine times. Mismatch with germline at one junction end may stem from a read error. V gene TRBV7-7 combines with J gene TRBJ2-1, with TRBD2 matching over 10 bases. Germline V gene sequence: CDR1 SSHAT, CDR2 FNYEAQ (reference sequence). There are 16 residues in the CDR3. CDR3 in amino acids: CASSLTSSGGYNEQFF. Here the CDR3 DNA reads TGTGCTAGCAGCTTAACATCTAGCGGGGGATACAATGAGCAGTTCTTC. Based on the CDR3 plus reference TRBV7-7 and TRBJ2-1, the full variable domain is GAGVSQSPRYKVTKRGQDVTLRCDPISSHATLYWYQQALGQGPEFLTYFNYEAQPDKSGLPSDRFSAERPEGSISTLTIQRTEQRDSAMYRCASSLTSSGGYNEQFFGPGTRLTVL.